This T cell receptor (beta chain) was sequenced during a study of read filtering for tumor transcriptome and immune sequencing. Study summary: About 8 patients were R-ISS I, some 15 were R-ISS II, 7 were R-ISS III. RNA-seq yielded only about 85 to 1273 TCR reads, IR-seq about 4.05 to 11 million.

Germline V lookup: CDR1 SGHRS, CDR2 YFSETQ. This CDR3 has 22 amino acids. Study-wide results and caveats: Compared with RNA-seq, IR-seq gave much higher clonotype depth and reliability. The sorted CD138-negative fraction was a mixed bone marrow immune population, not purified T cells.

The table lists this clonotype with a few counts. Its target is unknown. With a much larger clone just one base away, this may be a read error. From approximately 400 ng of RNA, a library with molecular barcoded alpha/delta and beta/gamma adaptors was made. TCRdb reanalysed the reads using MiXCR and keeps one entry per CDR3 protein. The table shows around 58,000 distinct CDR3 sequences, with around 14% occurring only once. V gene TRBV5-1 combines with J gene TRBJ2-1, with D perhaps matching TRBD2 (5 bases). Sequencing used a population of CD138-negative cells sorted from bone marrow. The TCR originated in a donor aged 40 or over with multiple myeloma. CDR3 DNA: TGCGCCGGCAGCTTGGGGTGGCCGAGTAGCGTGAGGTGGCGGATCAAGTACAATGAGCAGTTCTTC. This codes for CAGSLGWPSSVRWRIKYNEQFF.